Listed here are 21 T cell receptor beta chains from one sample, sequenced in a study of post-analysis software for immune sequencing data. These receptors' antigens are unknown. TCR beta cDNA libraries had unique molecular identifiers. Each CDR3 protein is one row after TCRdb ran MiXCR on the PCR reads. Among hundreds of thousands of distinct CDR3 sequences listed, roughly 27% were seen once. Study outcomes and limitations: The study found TRBV5-6, TRBV5-1 and TRBV20-1 among a handful of TRBV segments more frequent in patients than controls.

The sample comprised blood. Every receptor here comes from a girl between 5 and 17 years old with multiple sclerosis.

A few counts support this clonotype. V usage is TRBV20-1 and J usage is TRBJ2-3, with D uncertain. The V end was cut by 0 bases, the J end by 3 bases, with 13 bases between. CDR1 DFQATT and CDR2 SNEGSKA come from the germline V gene (reference sequence). The CDR3 is made up of 15 amino acids. The CDR3 sequence: CSARDVAATTDTQYF. The CDR3 region has the DNA TGCAGTGCTAGAGATGTGGCAGCGACAACAGATACGCAGTATTTT.

The chain combines TRBV20-1 with TRBJ2-7, with D perhaps TRBD1 (6 bases). Germline loops: CDR1 DFQATT, CDR2 SNEGSKA (reference sequence). Trimming cost V 6 bases and J 7 bases, with 19 bases left between them. CDR3 length: 13 residues. DNA of the CDR3: TGCAGTGCCAGCCCAGGGGCCACGGAGGAGCAGTACTTC. Its protein is CSASPGATEEQYF.

This clonotype was seen more than once but under ten times. This chain joins TRBV3-1 and TRBJ2-5; TRBD1 agrees at 8 bases. The assigned J gene may be wrong: the sequence end matches TRBJ2-7 better. Germline lookup yields CDR1 LGHDT and CDR2 YNNKEL (reference sequence). There are 17 residues in the CDR3. In nucleotides, the CDR3 is TGTGCCAGCAGCCAAGACCCCAGAGAAACAGGGGGCTACGAGCAGTACTTC. Amino acids: CASSQDPRETGGYEQYF.

The rearrangement links TRBV7-9 to TRBJ1-1; D is unclear. Germline CDR1 is SEHNR and CDR2 is FQNEAQ (reference sequence). Trimming removed 5 bases from V and 4 bases from J, with 11 bases in between. The CDR3 loop spans 13 amino acids. The DNA of the CDR3 is TGTGCCAGCAGCACCGAGGAGCTCACTGAAGCTTTCTTT. Protein sequence: CASSTEELTEAFF.

This sequence joins TRBV6-1 and TRBJ2-5; D might be TRBD2 (7 bases). V was clipped by 2 bases and J by 3 bases, with 16 bases between them. The CDR3 contains 16 residues. Germline V lookup: CDR1 MNHNS, CDR2 SASEGT. This CDR3 is CASSEYGGGVEETQYF. The CDR3 bases are TGTGCCAGCAGTGAATACGGCGGGGGCGTGGAAGAGACCCAGTACTTC.

There are a few counts of this clonotype. V gene TRBV5-6 combines with J gene TRBJ2-3, with 7 nucleotides matching TRBD1. The CDR3 runs to 15 residues. Germline lookup yields CDR1 SGHDT and CDR2 YYEEEE. J was trimmed by 7 bases and V by 3 bases; bases with no gene match: 11. CDR3 nucleotide sequence: TGTGCCAGCAGCTGGTACGACAGGGAGTCGAATACGCAGTATTTT. It encodes CASSWYDRESNTQYF.

The gene calls are TRBV20-1 and TRBJ2-6; 10 bases map to TRBD1. J gave up 3 bases and V 0 bases, and 2 bases lay outside the gene matches. This CDR3 comprises 16 residues. Germline-derived CDR1 and CDR2 are DFQATT and SNEGSKA (reference sequence). The CDR3 sequence: CSARDGDRGGANVLTF. In nucleotides, the CDR3 is TGCAGTGCTAGAGACGGGGACAGGGGTGGGGCCAACGTCCTGACTTTC.

This chain connects TRBV5-1 to TRBJ2-3, with TRBD1 identical over 8 bases. With 5 bases clipped from V and 3 bases from J, the junction kept 2 bases outside the gene matches. Germline-derived CDR1 and CDR2 are SGHRS and YFSETQ. The CDR3 extends over 13 amino acids. In nucleotides, the CDR3 is TGCGCCAGCAGAAGGACAGGGACAGATACGCAGTATTTT. Its protein is CASRRTGTDTQYF.

As concerns this clonotype: A much larger clone differs by one base, so this may be a read error. J is TRBJ2-7 and V is TRBV28; perhaps D is TRBD1 or TRBD2 (6 bases each). This CDR3 has 15 amino acids. Per the germline V gene, CDR1 is MDHEN and CDR2 is SYDVKM. V gave up 1 base and J gave up 2 bases, with 12 bases separating them. Written as DNA, the CDR3 is TGTGCCAGCAGTTTATTCGGGGGCAACGCCTACGAGCAGTACTTC. It encodes CASSLFGGNAYEQYF.

This clonotype was found many times. This sequence joins TRBV12-3 or TRBV12-4 and TRBJ1-2; the match to TRBD1 covers 7 bases. J gave up 4 bases and V 4 bases, and 6 bases lay outside the gene matches. The CDR3 totals 14 residues. The CDR3 coding sequence is TGTGCCAGCAGTTCACAGGGGATTGGCTATGGCTACACCTTC. Translating it yields CASSSQGIGYGYTF.

The CDR3 nucleotides are TGCAGTGCTAGAGATCCCGCAGCGGCCACCTCCTACGAGCAGTACTTC. Amino acids: CSARDPAAATSYEQYF. The chain carries TRBV20-1 and TRBJ2-7; perhaps TRBD2 as D (5 bases). This CDR3 has 16 amino acids. In germline, CDR1 is DFQATT, CDR2 SNEGSKA (reference sequence). V lost 0 bases to trimming and J lost 0 bases, with 15 bases between them.

This clonotype has just a few counts. The gene calls are TRBV12-3 or TRBV12-4 and TRBJ2-1, with D unclear. This CDR3 has 14 residues. V was trimmed by 5 bases and J by 4 bases, leaving 12 bases between them. The CDR3 DNA is TGTGCCAGCAGTCCCATCAGATTGTACAATGAGCAGTTCTTC. Protein product: CASSPIRLYNEQFF.

The V call is TRBV10-3, the J call TRBJ2-7; D remains ambiguous. The V gene lost 0 bases and the J gene lost 2 bases, with 8 bases spanning the gap. The CDR3 consists of 14 residues. The germline CDR1 and CDR2 sequences are ENHRY and SYGVKD. Here the CDR3 reads CAISESGHTYEQYF. CDR3 nucleotide sequence: TGTGCCATCAGTGAGTCGGGCCATACCTACGAGCAGTACTTC.

The DNA for the CDR3 is TGTGCCAGCAGTTCATATACCAGCTCCTACAATGAGCAGTTCTTC. Its translation: CASSSYTSSYNEQFF. V gene TRBV27 combines with J gene TRBJ2-1, with no clear D. The germline V and J ends were trimmed by 4 bases and 0 bases, with 10 bases remaining between them. Per germline, CDR1 MNHEY and CDR2 SMNVEV (reference sequence). The CDR3 consists of 15 residues.

This clonotype occurred a few times. The CDR3 DNA reads TGTGCCAGCAGCTCCCTACTCACGGGCCAGGGAGCCTACGAGCAGTACTTC. Translation: CASSSLLTGQGAYEQYF. The rearrangement uses TRBV6-6 and TRBJ2-7; either TRBD1 or TRBD2 may supply D (5 bases each). The ends were cut back, 6 bases at V and 2 bases at J, with 23 bases in the middle. Per germline, CDR1 MNHNY and CDR2 SVGAGI (reference sequence). The CDR3 spans 17 residues.

This clonotype was counted only a few times. V and J are TRBV20-1 and TRBJ1-6; no reliable D call. V was cut by 5 bases and J by 10 bases, with 21 bases left in between. The CDR3 consists of 15 residues. Germline V CDR1 and CDR2: DFQATT, SNEGSKA (reference sequence). The chain's CDR3 is CSAPHRSTRQSPLHF. The DNA of the CDR3 is TGCAGTGCTCCTCACAGATCGACGAGGCAGTCACCCCTCCACTTT.

In this sample, this clonotype turned up many times. The V call is TRBV29-1, the J call TRBJ2-1; D is ambiguous. This CDR3 has 15 residues. V lost 3 bases and J 0 bases, leaving 12 bases between the germline ends. Germline-derived CDR1 and CDR2 are SQVTM and ANQGSEA. The DNA for the CDR3 is TGCAGCGTTGACGAGCGCGCCAGCTCCTACAATGAGCAGTTCTTC. Amino acids: CSVDERASSYNEQFF.

This clonotype was detected many times. The rearrangement joins TRBV6-5 to TRBJ1-2, with D perhaps TRBD1 (5 bases). Germline CDR1 and CDR2: MNHEY and SVGAGI. The CDR3 covers 13 residues. The V end lost 0 bases, the J end lost 4 bases, and 6 bases lay between the germline ends. The CDR3 bases are TGTGCCAGCAGTTACTCGGGGACCTATGGCTACACCTTC. It encodes CASSYSGTYGYTF.

This clonotype was seen only a few times. CDR3 protein: CASSSGFGAVKNIQYF. Written as DNA, the CDR3 is TGTGCCAGCAGTTCCGGTTTTGGGGCCGTAAAAAACATTCAGTACTTC. The chain links TRBV27 to TRBJ2-7; D is perhaps TRBD1 (5 bases). The assigned J gene may be wrong: the sequence end matches TRBJ2-4 better. The CDR3 loop spans 16 amino acids. Germline loops: CDR1 MNHEY, CDR2 SMNVEV (reference sequence).

This clonotype was found a few times. The chain is built from TRBV6-6 and TRBJ1-4; the D gene is possibly TRBD1 (5 bases). Trimming took off 7 bases at V and 10 bases at J, with 13 bases between the two ends. The V gene's germline CDR1 is MNHNY and CDR2 SVGAGI (reference sequence). The CDR3 has 12 amino acids. CDR3 region: CASTQRGRKLFF. As DNA, the CDR3 is TGTGCCAGCACCCAGCGGGGCCGAAAACTGTTTTTT.

This clonotype was counted between two and nine times. The chain uses TRBV28 and TRBJ2-5, with TRBD2 matching 9 bases. V trimming: 6 bases; J trimming: 1 base; junction bases outside the gene matches: 12. The germline V gene encodes CDR1 MDHEN and CDR2 SYDVKM. CDR3 size: 17 residues. The CDR3 protein is CASRVMGLAESQETQYF. CDR3 sequence (DNA): TGTGCCAGCAGAGTGATGGGACTAGCAGAGTCCCAAGAGACCCAGTACTTC. Full variable domain (outside the CDR3, taken from reference TRBV28 and TRBJ2-5): DVKVTQSSRYLVKRTGEKVFLECVQDMDHENMFWYRQDPGLGLRLIYFSYDVKMKEKGDIPEGYSVSREKKERFSLILESASTNQTSMYLCASRVMGLAESQETQYFGPGTRLLVL.